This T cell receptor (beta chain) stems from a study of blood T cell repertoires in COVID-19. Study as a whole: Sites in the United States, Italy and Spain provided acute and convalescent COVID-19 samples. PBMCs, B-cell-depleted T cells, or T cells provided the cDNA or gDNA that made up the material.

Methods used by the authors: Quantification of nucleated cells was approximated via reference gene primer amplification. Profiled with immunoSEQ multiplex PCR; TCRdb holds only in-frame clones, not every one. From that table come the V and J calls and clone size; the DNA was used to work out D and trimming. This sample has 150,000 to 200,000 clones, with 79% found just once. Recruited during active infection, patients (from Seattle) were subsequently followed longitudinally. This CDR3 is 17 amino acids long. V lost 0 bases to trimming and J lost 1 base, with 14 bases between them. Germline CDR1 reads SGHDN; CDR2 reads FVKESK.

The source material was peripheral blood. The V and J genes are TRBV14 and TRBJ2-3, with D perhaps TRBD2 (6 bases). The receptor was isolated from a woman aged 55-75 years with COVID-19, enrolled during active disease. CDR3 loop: CASSQDQPGLRTDTQYF. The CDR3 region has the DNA TGTGCCAGCAGCCAAGACCAGCCGGGACTCCGCACAGATACGCAGTATTTT.